The present entry profiles one TCR beta chain with its context. Its antigen is not known. The data were taken from a study of shared clonotypes between healthy human individuals. Germline V gene lookup returns CDR1 SGHAT and CDR2 FQNNGV. The CDR3 extends over 16 amino acids. Unmatched junction bases numbered 9, after V lost 5 bases and J lost 1 base. Study processing details: Filtering differed because ImmunoSEQ produced junction-only sequences that carried no quality scores. Some clones are missing from TCRdb's copy, which holds only in-frame ones; the method was immunoSEQ multiplex PCR. That table furnishes V, J and clone size, whereas the DNA furnished D and trimming. Seen here are 1.6 million or so clones, 96% observed once, and the top ten hold over 1%. General observations from the study: Only blood was sampled; tissue repertoires likely differ.

Material: naive CD4+ T cells sorted from blood. Subset: CD45RA+ positively selected. This sequence was found in a man under 40 in good health. This chain joins TRBV11-2 and TRBJ2-7, with 9 bases that match TRBD2. The CDR3 region is CASSPIAGAESYEQYF. The CDR3 DNA reads as TGTGCCAGCAGCCCGATAGCGGGAGCGGAATCCTACGAGCAGTACTTC.